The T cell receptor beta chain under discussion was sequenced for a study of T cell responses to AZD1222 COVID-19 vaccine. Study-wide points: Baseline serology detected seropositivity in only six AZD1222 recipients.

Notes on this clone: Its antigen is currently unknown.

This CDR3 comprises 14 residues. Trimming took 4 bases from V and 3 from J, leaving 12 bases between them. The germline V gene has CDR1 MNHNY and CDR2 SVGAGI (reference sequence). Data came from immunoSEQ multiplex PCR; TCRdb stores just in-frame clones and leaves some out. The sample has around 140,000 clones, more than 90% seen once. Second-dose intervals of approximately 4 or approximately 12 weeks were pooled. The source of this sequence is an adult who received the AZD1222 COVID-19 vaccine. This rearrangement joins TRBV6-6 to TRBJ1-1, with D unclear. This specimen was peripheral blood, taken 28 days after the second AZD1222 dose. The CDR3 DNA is TGTGCCAGCAGTTCACAGAGCCCGGACACTGAAGCTTTCTTT. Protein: CASSSQSPDTEAFF.